This record looks at one T cell receptor (beta chain) sequence and its context. Measured with immunoSEQ multiplex PCR; TCRdb has only the in-frame clones, and not every one. The data hold about 310,000 clones, with approximately 89% observed a single time. This specimen comes from a study of blood T cell repertoires in COVID-19. Trimming pared 4 bases from V and 3 bases from J, leaving 15 bases between. The germline V gene has CDR1 LGHDT and CDR2 YNNKEL (reference sequence). There are 15 residues in the CDR3. The sequence was collected from a woman in her fifties or sixties who had recovered from COVID-19. Material: peripheral blood. The V and J genes are TRBV3-1 (or the pseudogene TRBV3-2) and TRBJ1-1, with D perhaps matching TRBD1 (6 bases). The CDR3 bases are TGTGCCAGCAGCCCCGACCCCTACAGGGACACTGAAGCTTTCTTT. As protein: CASSPDPYRDTEAFF.